This entry lists 15 T cell receptor beta chains sequenced from one sample in a study of graft-versus-host responses after intestinal transplantation. Sequencing was performed with immunoSEQ multiplex PCR; in TCRdb, only in-frame clones are kept and a portion is missing. Counted here are 15,000 to 20,000 clones, approximately 79% occurring once; the ten biggest clones make up about 6.1%. Processing of graft tissue released intraepithelial and lamina propria lymphocytes. Material: ileum tissue, obtained 17 days after transplant. The receptors come from a human patient who received an intestinal transplant, so some T cells may come from the graft donor.

This sequence joins TRBV9 and TRBJ2-7; unclear D gene. CDR1 is SGDLS and CDR2 is YYNGEE in the germline V gene. The CDR3 spans 15 residues. The V end was cut by 0 bases, the J end by 2 bases, with 12 bases between. CDR3 residues: CASSVEVTPTYEQYF. The CDR3 nucleotides are TGTGCCAGCAGCGTAGAGGTGACGCCGACCTACGAGCAGTACTTC.

This clone was seen a few times. At one boundary the junction diverges from the germline segment, which might be a read error. V usage is TRBV5-3 and J usage is TRBJ1-4; no clear D. TRBV5-3 is sorted into the ORF group, with uncertain function. CDR3 length: 12 amino acids. This CDR3 reads CASSLDQKKLFF. In nucleotides, the CDR3 is TGTGCCAGCAGCTTGGATCAGAAAAAACTGTTTTTT.

The rearrangement uses TRBV4-3 and TRBJ2-7; 9 bases are a match to TRBD1. Germline CDR1 LGHNA, CDR2 YSLEER. Trimming took 4 bases from V and 0 from J; bases not matched to a gene: 4. This CDR3 comprises 15 residues. CDR3 in DNA: TGCGCCAGCAGCCCTTCACAGGGGGCCTCCTACGAGCAGTACTTC. This codes for CASSPSQGASYEQYF.

The gene calls are TRBV6-5 and TRBJ1-1; D unclear. V was trimmed by 2 bases and J by 1 base, leaving 5 bases between them. Germline V lookup: CDR1 MNHEY, CDR2 SVGAGI. The CDR3 has 13 residues. CDR3 nucleotide sequence: TGTGCCAGCAGTTACCACACGAACACTGAAGCTTTCTTT. Translated: CASSYHTNTEAFF.

This chain uses TRBV4-2 with TRBJ2-1; D possibly uses TRBD1 or TRBD2 (5 bases each). Trimming removed 3 bases from V and 0 bases from J, with 21 bases in between. The CDR3 length is 19 residues. Germline V lookup: CDR1 LGHNA, CDR2 YNFKEQ. This CDR3 is CASSHVGGGPDSSYNEQFF. The DNA for the CDR3 is TGTGCCAGCAGCCACGTCGGTGGGGGTCCGGATAGCTCCTACAATGAGCAGTTCTTC.

The chain employs TRBV7-9 and TRBJ1-6; D gene ambiguous. Trimming left V 0 bases short and J 0 bases short, with 6 bases between. Germline V CDR1 and CDR2: SEHNR, FQNEAQ (reference sequence). This CDR3 spans 16 amino acids. The DNA for the CDR3 is TGTGCCAGCAGCTTAGCAGACGGCTCCTATAATTCACCCCTCCACTTT. The encoded protein is CASSLADGSYNSPLHF. Together with reference TRBV7-9 and TRBJ1-6, the CDR3 gives the full variable domain: DTGVSQNPRHKITKRGQNVTFRCDPISEHNRLYWYRQTLGQGPEFLTYFQNEAQLEKSRLLSDRFSAERPKGSFSTLEIQRTEQGDSAMYLCASSLADGSYNSPLHFGNGTRLTVT.

This rearrangement joins TRBV4-3 to TRBJ2-7; 9 positions agree with TRBD2. The trim removed 3 bases at V and 4 bases at J, leaving 10 bases unmatched. CDR3 length: 16 residues. Per the germline V gene, CDR1 is LGHNA and CDR2 is YSLEER. This CDR3 reads CASSQGGTSGPYEQYF. The DNA of the CDR3 is TGCGCCAGCAGCCAGGGAGGTACTAGCGGGCCATACGAGCAGTACTTC.

In regard to this clone: Here the CDR3 omits its conserved ending phenylalanine or tryptophan, so a read error is the likely source. No DNA is shown, since the ends of the CDR3 on it are uncertain; the CDR3 is the one TCRdb lists. The chain is built from TRBV6-6 and TRBJ2-3; TRBD2, the table's D call, was not compared with the DNA. The CDR3 spans 14 amino acids, including both terminal residues. CDR1 and CDR2 (germline): MNHNY, SVGAGI (reference sequence). The chain's CDR3 is CASSPLKGDLAGGR.

The J gene is TRBJ2-5, the V gene TRBV30; weak D call: TRBD2 (6 bases). Trimming removed 0 bases from V and 4 bases from J, with 9 bases in between. The CDR3 is made up of 13 amino acids. Per germline, CDR1 GTSNPN and CDR2 SVGIG (reference sequence). The CDR3 DNA is TGTGCCTGGAGTGTACTGGGGGGAGAGACCCAGTACTTC. Its protein is CAWSVLGGETQYF.

This chain uses TRBV30 with TRBJ2-1; TRBD2 matches 8 bases. The CDR3 is made up of 16 amino acids. After removal of 2 bases from V and 2 bases from J, the junction contained 8 bases not matched to a gene. Germline V gene sequence: CDR1 GTSNPN, CDR2 SVGIG (reference sequence). The CDR3 protein is CAWSPRTSGPYNEQFF. The CDR3 bases are TGTGCCTGGAGTCCCCGCACTAGCGGTCCCTACAATGAGCAGTTCTTC.

This clone has only one observation. The V and J genes are TRBV15 and TRBJ2-7, with D possibly being TRBD2 (6 bases). The CDR3 contains 14 residues. Germline V gene sequence: CDR1 LNHNV, CDR2 YYDKDF (reference sequence). The V end was cut by 1 base, the J end by 3 bases, with 10 bases between. CDR3 protein: CATSRGPDYYEQYF. The CDR3 DNA reads TGTGCCACCAGCAGAGGCCCGGACTACTACGAGCAGTACTTC. The entire variable domain, with the rest obtained from reference TRBV15 and TRBJ2-7, is as follows: DAMVIQNPRYQVTQFGKPVTLSCSQTLNHNVMYWYQQKSSQAPKLLFHYYDKDFNNEADTPDNFQSRRPNTSFCFLDIRSPGLGDTAMYLCATSRGPDYYEQYFGPGTRLTVT.

V usage is TRBV27 and J usage is TRBJ2-2, with 7 bases fitting TRBD2. CDR1 and CDR2 from the germline V gene are MNHEY and SMNVEV (reference sequence). Trimming cost V 4 bases and J 5 bases; bases outside gene matches: 10. The CDR3 spans 16 residues. CDR3 in DNA: TGTGCCAGCAGTTCTTCCGGGAGGAGGGATACCGGGGAGCTGTTTTTT. As protein: CASSSSGRRDTGELFF.

The V gene is TRBV7-9, the J gene TRBJ2-2; possible D gene TRBD1, 5 bases. V was trimmed by 4 bases and J by 1 base, leaving 7 bases between them. Germline CDR1 reads SEHNR; CDR2 reads FQNEAQ (reference sequence). The CDR3 has 14 residues. Here the CDR3 DNA reads TGTGCCAGCAGCTCCGGACAGAACACCGGGGAGCTGTTTTTT. Its translation: CASSSGQNTGELFF. Based on the CDR3 plus reference TRBV7-9 and TRBJ2-2, the full variable domain is DTGVSQNPRHKITKRGQNVTFRCDPISEHNRLYWYRQTLGQGPEFLTYFQNEAQLEKSRLLSDRFSAERPKGSFSTLEIQRTEQGDSAMYLCASSSGQNTGELFFGEGSRLTVL.

The J gene is TRBJ2-3, the V gene TRBV18; TRBD1 agrees at 8 bases. CDR1 is KGHSH and CDR2 is LQKENI in the germline V gene. J lost 5 bases, V lost 3 bases, and 1 base had no gene match. CDR3 length: 13 amino acids. The CDR3 spells CASSPTGGDTQYF. The CDR3 coding sequence is TGTGCCAGCTCACCCACAGGGGGAGATACGCAGTATTTT.

The V gene is TRBV6-6, the J gene TRBJ1-5; D possibly corresponds to TRBD1 (5 bases). The germline V gene encodes CDR1 MNHNY and CDR2 SVGAGI (reference sequence). The CDR3 totals 15 residues. Trimming cost V 5 bases and J 2 bases, with 13 bases left between them. As DNA, the CDR3 is TGTGCCAGCAGTCGCCCGGGGGTAGGCAATCAGCCCCAGCATTTT. It translates to CASSRPGVGNQPQHF.